The 27 T cell receptor beta chains listed next were all sequenced from one sample in a study of T cell repertoires in ileal Crohn's disease. This table comes from immunoSEQ multiplex PCR, and its TCRdb copy is limited to in-frame clones, with some not included. The sample has 12,000 to 15,000 clones, 78% seen once. Sequencing was performed on ileal tissue. The source is an adult with Crohn's disease.

The CDR3 spells CASSLVAETQYF. CDR3 sequence (DNA): TGTGCCAGCAGCTTAGTGGCAGAGACCCAGTACTTC. The chain recombines TRBV7-6 with TRBJ2-5; D unresolved. Germline CDR1 is SGHVS and CDR2 is FNYEAQ. This CDR3 is 12 amino acids long. V shed 1 base and J shed 4 bases, with 4 bases lying between them. Full variable domain (missing parts from reference TRBV7-6 and TRBJ2-5): GAGVSQSPRYKVTKRGQDVALRCDPISGHVSLYWYRQALGQGPEFLTYFNYEAQQDKSGLPNDRFSAERPEGSISTLTIQRTEQRDSAMYRCASSLVAETQYFGPGTRLLVL.

This clone has only a few counts. V and J are TRBV29-1 and TRBJ2-1, with TRBD2 as a possible D gene (6 bases). Between the trimmed V and J ends, which lost 6 bases and 6 bases, there was a span of 15 bases. The length of the CDR3 is 13 residues. Germline CDR1 SQVTM, CDR2 ANQGSEA. CDR3 sequence: CSVVLRGPNEQFF. In DNA, the CDR3 is TGCAGCGTAGTATTGCGGGGCCCCAATGAGCAGTTCTTC.

The rearrangement joins TRBV7-2 to TRBJ1-2, with 10 positions matching TRBD1. The length of the CDR3 is 16 residues. Germline V gives CDR1 SGHTA, CDR2 FQGNSA. V trimming: 1 base; J trimming: 4 bases; junction bases outside the gene matches: 6. CDR3 in DNA: TGTGCCAGCAGCTTAGACGATAGGACAGGGGGCTATGGCTACACCTTC. The encoded protein is CASSLDDRTGGYGYTF.

In this sample, this clone turned up once. The chain recombines TRBV7-9 with TRBJ2-1; D is possibly TRBD2 (6 bases). Trimming shortened V by 5 bases and J by 0 bases, and 14 bases separated the two germline ends. Germline lookup yields CDR1 SEHNR and CDR2 FQNEAQ (reference sequence). CDR3 length: 16 residues. The CDR3 DNA follows: TGTGCCAGCAGCCCTCGCCTGGGGGGCTCCTACAATGAGCAGTTCTTC. Translating gives CASSPRLGGSYNEQFF.

The chain uses TRBV2 and TRBJ2-7; possible D gene TRBD2, 6 bases. V was shortened by 1 base and J by 3 bases, with 13 bases between the two germline ends. Germline CDR1 SNHLY, CDR2 FYNNEI. The CDR3 runs to 15 residues. CDR3 in amino acids: CASSEVGGLNYEQYF. The DNA of the CDR3 is TGTGCCAGCAGTGAAGTGGGGGGACTGAACTACGAGCAGTACTTC.

The chain employs TRBV7-3 and TRBJ2-5, with TRBD2 matching over 7 bases. The trim removed 0 bases at V and 5 bases at J, leaving 9 bases unmatched. This CDR3 is 16 amino acids long. Germline V gene data show CDR1 as SGHTA and CDR2 as FQGTGA. The CDR3 here is CASSLTGSGVAETQYF. The CDR3 DNA sequence: TGTGCCAGCAGCTTAACGGGGAGCGGGGTGGCGGAGACCCAGTACTTC.

V usage is TRBV18 and J usage is TRBJ2-2, with TRBD2 matching 9 bases. This CDR3 has 19 amino acids. J was trimmed by 1 base and V by 2 bases; bases with no gene match: 11. Looked up from germline, CDR1 is KGHSH and CDR2 is LQKENI. The CDR3 spells CASSPIVIAGAGNTGELFF. CDR3 DNA: TGTGCCAGCTCACCAATCGTGATAGCGGGGGCCGGGAACACCGGGGAGCTGTTTTTT.

J is TRBJ2-2 and V is TRBV13; 8 nucleotides match TRBD1. Germline CDR1 reads PRHDT; CDR2 reads FYEKMQ (reference sequence). The J segment lost 6 bases and the V segment lost 6 bases, leaving 15 bases of the junction unmatched. The CDR3 spans 17 residues. CDR3 protein: CASRSVQGAAPAGELFF. The CDR3 coding sequence is TGTGCCAGCAGGTCCGTTCAGGGGGCCGCCCCGGCCGGGGAGCTGTTTTTT.

V is TRBV5-6 and J is TRBJ2-1, with D uncertain. The CDR3 loop spans 15 amino acids. Between the trimmed V and J ends, which lost 1 base and 5 bases, there was a span of 13 bases. Looked up from germline, CDR1 is SGHDT and CDR2 is YYEEEE. The CDR3 reads CASSLKQIVNNEQFF. CDR3 DNA sequence: TGTGCCAGCAGCTTGAAACAGATTGTCAACAATGAGCAGTTCTTC. Full variable domain (missing parts from reference TRBV5-6 and TRBJ2-1): DAGVTQSPTHLIKTRGQQVTLRCSPKSGHDTVSWYQQALGQGPQFIFQYYEEEERQRGNFPDRFSGHQFPNYSSELNVNALLLGDSALYLCASSLKQIVNNEQFFGPGTRLTVL.

This clone was observed a few times. J is TRBJ1-1 and V is TRBV18; tentative D call: TRBD1 (5 bases). Per germline, CDR1 KGHSH and CDR2 LQKENI. The V end lost 1 base, the J end lost 3 bases, and 9 bases lay between the germline ends. The CDR3 consists of 14 residues. In nucleotides, the CDR3 is TGTGCCAGCTCACCACGGCCGGGGGACACTGAAGCTTTCTTT. It specifies CASSPRPGDTEAFF.

The chain employs TRBV4-2 and TRBJ2-2, with unresolved D. Germline V lookup: CDR1 LGHNA, CDR2 YNFKEQ. This CDR3 region has 15 residues. Trimming left V 0 bases short and J 7 bases short, with 12 bases between. The chain's CDR3 is CASSQDNSRDGELFF. The CDR3 DNA sequence: TGTGCCAGCAGCCAAGATAATAGCCGTGACGGGGAGCTGTTTTTT.

The V call is TRBV5-6, the J call TRBJ1-4, with no clear D. Germline-derived CDR1 and CDR2 are SGHDT and YYEEEE. V gave up 1 base and J gave up 7 bases, with 8 bases separating them. The CDR3 runs to 13 residues. The DNA for the CDR3 is TGTGCCAGCAGCTTGCGGCGGTCTGAAAAACTGTTTTTT. Translating gives CASSLRRSEKLFF. Combining the CDR3 with reference TRBV5-6 and TRBJ1-4 gives the whole variable domain DAGVTQSPTHLIKTRGQQVTLRCSPKSGHDTVSWYQQALGQGPQFIFQYYEEEERQRGNFPDRFSGHQFPNYSSELNVNALLLGDSALYLCASSLRRSEKLFFGSGTQLSVL.

Regarding this clone: Within the sample, other DNA sequences also encode this same CDR3. The CDR3 sequence is CASRSRGGADTQYF. The CDR3 nucleotides read TGTGCCAGCAGGTCGAGGGGGGGCGCAGATACGCAGTATTTT. The V and J genes are TRBV2 and TRBJ2-3; TRBD2 is a possible D gene (7 bases). CDR1 and CDR2 (germline): SNHLY, FYNNEI. The CDR3 is made up of 14 amino acids. The V and J ends lost 6 bases and 4 bases respectively, with 14 bases between them.

The CDR3 coding sequence is TGTGCCAGCAGCGGAGAGGGTGAAGCTTTCTTT. It yields the protein CASSGEGEAFF. The J gene is TRBJ1-1, the V gene TRBV2; no clear D gene. Germline assignment: CDR1 SNHLY and CDR2 FYNNEI. V was clipped by 6 bases and J by 7 bases, with 9 bases between them. CDR3 length: 11 residues.

The chain links TRBV7-9 to TRBJ1-5, with TRBD1 identical over 7 bases. Germline assignment: CDR1 SEHNR and CDR2 FQNEAQ (reference sequence). After removal of 1 base from V and 4 bases from J, the junction contained 4 bases not matched to a gene. The CDR3 is 15 amino acids. The CDR3 spells CASSLGDSFNQPQHF. The DNA for the CDR3 is TGTGCCAGCAGCTTAGGGGACAGCTTTAATCAGCCCCAGCATTTT.

V gene TRBV13 combines with J gene TRBJ1-1; TRBD1 matches 7 bases. The CDR3 covers 13 residues. Germline V lookup: CDR1 PRHDT, CDR2 FYEKMQ (reference sequence). The V segment lost 4 bases and the J segment 9 bases; nucleotides outside the gene matches: 8. CDR3 residues: CASSSQGRLKAFF. DNA for the CDR3: TGTGCCAGCAGCTCACAGGGGAGGCTAAAAGCTTTCTTT.

The chain has TRBV6-4 and TRBJ1-5; TRBD1 aligns across 10 bases. CDR3 length: 16 amino acids. Per the germline V gene, CDR1 is MRHNA and CDR2 is SNTAGT. With V trimmed by 5 bases and J by 4 bases, 8 bases remained unmatched. The chain's CDR3 is CASSHNGTGDNQPQHF. As DNA, the CDR3 is TGTGCCAGCAGTCATAACGGGACAGGGGATAATCAGCCCCAGCATTTT.

This clone came up a few times. The chain joins TRBV5-1 to TRBJ1-2, with unresolved D. V was pared by 0 bases and J by 7 bases, with 13 bases between. Germline V gene sequence: CDR1 SGHRS, CDR2 YFSETQ. The length of the CDR3 is 14 residues. Here the CDR3 DNA reads TGCGCCAGCAGCTTGGATGCGGGGTCCCTTGGCTACACCTTC. This translates into CASSLDAGSLGYTF.

The CDR3 region has the DNA TGTGCCAGCAGCCGCAGTTTCGGGGAGGCCTACGAGCAGTACTTC. Encoded protein: CASSRSFGEAYEQYF. The rearrangement joins TRBV5-5 to TRBJ2-7; tentative D call: TRBD2 (6 bases). This CDR3 comprises 15 residues. Germline V gives CDR1 SGHKS, CDR2 YYEKEE (reference sequence). V was cut by 4 bases and J by 2 bases, with 16 bases left in between.

This chain links TRBV2 with TRBJ1-3; D ambiguous. The CDR3 covers 14 residues. Deletions cut 6 bases from V and 4 bases from J, with 13 bases between. Germline V gives CDR1 SNHLY, CDR2 FYNNEI. CDR3 bases: TGTGCCAGCAGGGTAGATACAGCAGGAAACACCATATATTTT. Protein sequence: CASRVDTAGNTIYF. Filled out from reference TRBV2 and TRBJ1-3, the complete variable domain reads EPEVTQTPSHQVTQMGQEVILRCVPISNHLYFYWYRQILGQKVEFLVSFYNNEISEKSEIFDDQFSVERPDGSNFTLKIRSTKLEDSAMYFCASRVDTAGNTIYFGEGSWLTVV.

The chain combines TRBV5-1 with TRBJ2-2; D is ambiguous. The CDR3 has 15 residues. CDR1 is SGHRS, CDR2 YFSETQ, per germline. Trimming left V 2 bases short and J 2 bases short, with 10 bases between. In DNA form, the CDR3 reads TGCGCCAGCAGCTTCTACAGCCCTAACACCGGGGAGCTGTTTTTT. Protein sequence: CASSFYSPNTGELFF.

In its sample, this clone was seen once. The chain joins TRBV7-8 to TRBJ1-5, with a possible D match to TRBD1 (6 bases). The germline V and J ends were trimmed by 6 bases and 3 bases, with 12 bases remaining between them. Germline values: CDR1 SGHVS, CDR2 FQNEAQ. There are 14 residues in the CDR3. The chain's CDR3 is CASRQTGNNQPQHF. CDR3 bases: TGTGCCAGCAGACAAACAGGGAACAATCAGCCCCAGCATTTT.

The chain joins TRBV13 to TRBJ2-5; 9 nucleotides align to TRBD2. The J call could be wrong; TRBJ2-7 is a better fit for the DNA end. The V gene's germline CDR1 is PRHDT and CDR2 FYEKMQ (reference sequence). This CDR3 is built from 15 residues. The CDR3 reads CASSSYSSGAYEQYF. The DNA for the CDR3 is TGTGCCAGCAGCTCCTATTCTAGCGGGGCCTACGAGCAGTACTTC.

This chain links TRBV19 with TRBJ2-3; tentative D call: TRBD2 (6 bases). Trimming stripped 8 bases from V and 4 bases from J, with 13 bases between. Germline lookup yields CDR1 LNHDA and CDR2 SQIVND (reference sequence). The CDR3 extends over 13 amino acids. The DNA of the CDR3 is TGTGCCAGTGCGGGGACGGGCTCAGATACGCAGTATTTT. It encodes CASAGTGSDTQYF. The full variable domain, in which reference TRBV19 and TRBJ2-3 provide the parts outside the CDR3, is DGGITQSPKYLFRKEGQNVTLSCEQNLNHDAMYWYRQDPGQGLRLIYYSQIVNDFQKGDIAEGYSVSREKKESFPLTVTSAQKNPTAFYLCASAGTGSDTQYFGPGTRLTVL.

The J gene is TRBJ1-6, the V gene TRBV18; 7 bases align to TRBD1. The germline V gene has CDR1 KGHSH and CDR2 LQKENI. V dropped 3 bases and J dropped 10; count of bases not matched to a gene: 9. The CDR3 is 15 amino acids. In DNA, the CDR3 is TGTGCCAGCTCACCTGCGACAGGGACGGGATCACCCCTCCACTTT. It translates to CASSPATGTGSPLHF. The full variable domain, its missing parts supplied by reference TRBV18 and TRBJ1-6, is NAGVMQNPRHLVRRRGQEARLRCSPMKGHSHVYWYRQLPEEGLKFMVYLQKENIIDESGMPKERFSAEFPKEGPSILRIQQVVRGDSAAYFCASSPATGTGSPLHFGNGTRLTVT.

This chain connects TRBV7-3 to TRBJ1-6, with D unclear. CDR1 SGHTA and CDR2 FQGTGA come from the germline V gene. Trimming pared 3 bases from V and 6 bases from J, leaving 6 bases between. The CDR3 covers 13 residues. Here the CDR3 DNA reads TGTGCCAGCAGCTTCGGTCTTAATTCACCCCTCCACTTT. This codes for CASSFGLNSPLHF.

The V call is TRBV18, the J call TRBJ2-5, with D hard to call. Germline V gives CDR1 KGHSH, CDR2 LQKENI. Trimming pared 3 bases from V and 0 bases from J, leaving 2 bases between. This CDR3 spans 12 amino acids. CDR3 in DNA: TGTGCCAGCTCACCCGACCAAGAGACCCAGTACTTC. Encoded protein: CASSPDQETQYF.